This T cell receptor beta chain stems from a study of blood T cell repertoires in COVID-19. About the research overall: Some COVID-19 samples were acute and others convalescent; all came from the United States, Italy and Spain. From T cells, B-cell-depleted T cells, or PBMCs came the material, which was cDNA or gDNA.

The CDR3 is made up of 11 amino acids. The germline V and J ends were trimmed by 6 bases and 5 bases, with 10 bases remaining between them. Germline V gene data show CDR1 as SQVTM and CDR2 as ANQGSEA. In the authors' workflow: Reference gene primer amplification in the assay estimated nucleated cell counts. Some clones are missing from TCRdb's copy, which holds only in-frame ones; the method was immunoSEQ multiplex PCR. V and J calls and clone size are those listed in that table; D and trimming were worked out from the DNA. The sample has tens of thousands of clones; about 81% are singletons. Sample: peripheral blood. The TCR was taken from a human donor in a cohort sampled during active COVID-19. The V call is TRBV29-1, the J call TRBJ1-1; no definite D call. The CDR3 DNA sequence: TGCAGCGTCAGGAGGCGGACTGAAGCTTTCTTT. It is translated as CSVRRRTEAFF.